This T cell receptor (beta chain) was documented in a study of lung T cells in sarcoidosis with Löfgren's syndrome. Trimming cost V 4 bases and J 2 bases, with 12 bases left between them. The CDR3 covers 14 residues. Germline V gene data show CDR1 as MDHEN and CDR2 as SYDVKM. This clonotype was seen many times. Its antigen remains unknown. Regarding the study as a whole: Paired TRAV12-1/TRBV2 TCRs showed CDR3 homology and preferential pairing. TRAV12-1 and TRBV2 were reportedly most expanded in Löfgren's patients.

TCRdb ran MiXCR on the reads and lists one entry per CDR3 protein. Here the sample spans tens of thousands of distinct CDR3 sequences, about 20% being singletons. The receptor was isolated from a human donor with sarcoidosis (Löfgren's syndrome or another form), or a control subject (not recorded which). The chain combines TRBV28 with TRBJ2-7; a possible D gene is TRBD1 (5 bases). Material for sequencing was CD4+ T cells from PBMCs. The CDR3 DNA follows: TGTGCCAGCAGTTCAGCAGGGCCTCCCTACGAGCAGTACTTC. Residues: CASSSAGPPYEQYF.